These 22 T cell receptor beta chains originate from one sample sequenced in a study of blood T cell repertoires in COVID-19. Some clones are missing from TCRdb's copy, which holds only in-frame ones; the method was immunoSEQ multiplex PCR. This table has roughly 360,000 clones, 81% appearing once. What was sequenced was peripheral blood. The source of these receptors is a human donor with acute or convalescent COVID-19. The donor label of this sample is uncertain.

This clone was detected many times. The chain recombines TRBV19 with TRBJ2-7; 8 bases are shared with TRBD1. The V gene end was trimmed by 7 bases and the J gene end by 3 bases; junction bases not matched to a gene: 8. Germline CDR1 reads LNHDA; CDR2 reads SQIVND (reference sequence). This CDR3 spans 14 amino acids. The CDR3 nucleotides are TGTGCCAGTACCTCGACAGGGGAGGACTACGAGCAGTACTTC. As protein: CASTSTGEDYEQYF.

The chain is built from TRBV2 and TRBJ2-7; 10 positions agree with TRBD1. Germline CDR1 is SNHLY and CDR2 is FYNNEI. J lost 4 bases, V lost 3 bases, and 6 bases had no gene match. The CDR3 totals 15 residues. CDR3 residues: CASSDPDRGRYEQYF. In DNA form, the CDR3 reads TGTGCCAGCAGTGACCCGGACAGGGGGAGGTACGAGCAGTACTTC.

The sample holds a few counts of this clone. At one of its ends the junction is not consistent with the germline gene, which may arise from a read error. The chain has TRBV18 and TRBJ1-2; unclear D gene. In germline, CDR1 is KGHSH, CDR2 LQKENI. CDR3 length: 17 amino acids. The CDR3 region is CASSPPVGSAANYGYTF. The DNA of the CDR3 is TGTGCCAGCTCACCACCGGTGGGTAGCGCCGCTAATTATGGCTACACCTTC. The full variable domain, its missing parts supplied by reference TRBV18 and TRBJ1-2, is NAGVMQNPRHLVRRRGQEARLRCSPMKGHSHVYWYRQLPEEGLKFMVYLQKENIIDESGMPKERFSAEFPKEGPSILRIQQVVRGDSAAYFCASSPPVGSAANYGYTFGSGTRLTVV.

The chain recombines TRBV5-6 with TRBJ1-3; tentatively, D is TRBD1 (5 bases). Trimming took 3 bases from V and 6 from J, leaving 7 bases between them. The CDR3 spans 12 residues. Germline lookup yields CDR1 SGHDT and CDR2 YYEEEE. The DNA of the CDR3 is TGTGCCAGCAGCTCCAGGGTAAACACCATATATTTT. Translation gives CASSSRVNTIYF.

The J gene is TRBJ2-4, the V gene TRBV5-4; TRBD1 matches at 7 bases. The CDR3 has 15 amino acids. The germline CDR1 and CDR2 sequences are SGHNT and YYREEE (reference sequence). V was clipped by 4 bases and J by 6 bases; unmatched bases: 10. The chain's CDR3 is CASSPDRASSNIQYF. DNA for the CDR3: TGTGCCAGCAGCCCCGACAGGGCGTCCTCAAACATTCAGTACTTC. The complete variable domain, with remaining parts taken from reference TRBV5-4 and TRBJ2-4, reads ETGVTQSPTHLIKTRGQQVTLRCSSQSGHNTVSWYQQALGQGPQFIFQYYREEENGRGNFPPRFSGLQFPNYSSELNVNALELDDSALYLCASSPDRASSNIQYFGAGTRLSVL.

The chain recombines TRBV27 with TRBJ2-3, with 11 bases aligning to TRBD2. CDR1 and CDR2 (germline): MNHEY, SMNVEV (reference sequence). The V segment lost 8 bases and the J segment 8 bases; nucleotides outside the gene matches: 12. The CDR3 extends over 15 amino acids. The CDR3 loop reads CASSLTGTSGGTQYF. CDR3 nucleotides: TGTGCCAGCTCCTTAACCGGGACTAGCGGTGGTACGCAGTATTTT.

The chain combines TRBV6-1 with TRBJ2-1, with TRBD2 identical over 9 bases. Germline-derived CDR1 and CDR2 are MNHNS and SASEGT. The CDR3 consists of 17 residues. Trimming removed 2 bases from V and 2 bases from J; junction bases left unmatched: 7. CDR3 DNA: TGTGCCAGCAGTGAAACTCTAGCGGGATCGACCTACAATGAGCAGTTCTTC. It yields the protein CASSETLAGSTYNEQFF.

V usage is TRBV10-1 and J usage is TRBJ2-2, with 7 bases that match TRBD1. This CDR3 region has 15 residues. From germline, CDR1 is WNHNN and CDR2 SYGVQD (reference sequence). V dropped 0 bases and J dropped 6; count of bases not matched to a gene: 4. The CDR3 reads CASSESGTAAGELFF. CDR3 coding DNA: TGCGCCAGCAGTGAGTCTGGGACAGCCGCCGGGGAGCTGTTTTTT.

This clone showed up just a few times. This chain uses TRBV3-1 (or the pseudogene TRBV3-2) with TRBJ1-1; 8 nucleotides align to TRBD1. V dropped 4 bases and J dropped 2; count of bases not matched to a gene: 6. CDR1 LGHDT and CDR2 YNNKEL come from the germline V gene (reference sequence). The CDR3 is 15 amino acids. As DNA, the CDR3 is TGTGCCAGCAGCCGGCTGGGGACAGGTAACACTGAAGCTTTCTTT. Protein: CASSRLGTGNTEAFF.

With respect to this clone: This sample includes further DNA sequences coding for the same CDR3. V is TRBV30 and J is TRBJ2-3; D uncertain. In germline, CDR1 is GTSNPN, CDR2 SVGIG (reference sequence). This CDR3 is 12 amino acids long. Trimming pared 3 bases from V and 2 bases from J, leaving 6 bases between. The CDR3 loop is CAWSPNTDTQYF. The CDR3 DNA follows: TGTGCCTGGAGCCCAAACACAGATACGCAGTATTTT.

This chain uses TRBV5-1 with TRBJ1-6, with 8 bases matching TRBD1. This CDR3 has 14 amino acids. Trimming at V came to 4 bases and at J to 6 bases, leaving 3 bases not matched to a gene. Germline CDR1 is SGHRS and CDR2 is YFSETQ. The CDR3 DNA follows: TGCGCCAGCAGCGTGGGACAGGCTAATTCACCCCTCCACTTT. It is translated as CASSVGQANSPLHF.

The chain links TRBV5-6 to TRBJ2-7; 15 bases agree with TRBD2. Germline lookup yields CDR1 SGHDT and CDR2 YYEEEE. The trim removed 3 bases at V and 6 bases at J, leaving 4 bases unmatched. The CDR3 has 15 residues. CDR3 nucleotide sequence: TGTGCCAGCAGCTGGGGACTAGCGGGAGGTTCCGAGCAGTACTTC. Protein sequence: CASSWGLAGGSEQYF.

The gene calls are TRBV29-1 and TRBJ2-1; the match to TRBD2 covers 13 bases. J lost 10 bases, V lost 4 bases, and 19 bases had no gene match. CDR3 length: 18 amino acids. Looked up from germline, CDR1 is SQVTM and CDR2 is ANQGSEA. The CDR3 here is CSVATGQKGLAGVREQFF. The CDR3, as DNA: TGCAGCGTTGCAACGGGACAGAAAGGACTAGCGGGAGTGAGAGAGCAGTTCTTC.

This clone was seen once. The chain has TRBV5-6 and TRBJ2-2; 9 nucleotides align to TRBD1. CDR1 and CDR2 from the germline V gene are SGHDT and YYEEEE. The CDR3 consists of 17 residues. V was clipped by 6 bases and J by 6 bases; unmatched bases: 15. The CDR3 DNA is TGTGCCAGCACGCTGAAACCGGGACAGGGTCTTGCCGGGGAGCTGTTTTTT. Its protein is CASTLKPGQGLAGELFF.

This clone appeared a few times. The chain employs TRBV19 and TRBJ2-2; TRBD2 matches at 13 bases. V lost 4 bases to trimming and J lost 5 bases; unmatched junction nucleotides: 4. The V gene's germline CDR1 is LNHDA and CDR2 SQIVND (reference sequence). The CDR3 covers 16 residues. As DNA, the CDR3 is TGTGCCAGTAGTAGGTGGACTAGCGGGAGAACCGGGGAGCTGTTTTTT. It codes for CASSRWTSGRTGELFF.

This clone showed up just once. This chain uses TRBV28 with TRBJ2-1; a weak D match, TRBD1 (6 bases). V lost 5 bases, J lost 3 bases, and 11 bases lay in between. This CDR3 region has 14 residues. CDR1 is MDHEN, CDR2 SYDVKM, per germline. This chain's CDR3 is CASSKPGVYNEQFF. In DNA, the CDR3 is TGTGCCAGCAGTAAACCAGGGGTCTACAATGAGCAGTTCTTC.

Ten or more counts support this clone. The rearrangement uses TRBV6-5 and TRBJ2-3; D gene uncertain. The germline V gene encodes CDR1 MNHEY and CDR2 SVGAGI. The V end was cut by 2 bases, the J end by 4 bases, with 7 bases between. The CDR3 has 13 residues. CDR3 protein: CASSYVSADTQYF. CDR3 nucleotides: TGTGCCAGCAGTTACGTTTCCGCAGATACGCAGTATTTT.

This chain uses TRBV6-5 with TRBJ1-1; a possible D gene is TRBD1 (6 bases). The V end was cut by 1 base, the J end by 2 bases, with 11 bases between. There are 15 residues in the CDR3. Germline CDR1 MNHEY, CDR2 SVGAGI. The CDR3 protein is CASSYLGTSNTEAFF. CDR3 bases: TGTGCCAGCAGTTACTTGGGGACATCCAACACTGAAGCTTTCTTT.

This chain connects TRBV6-2 or TRBV6-3 to TRBJ2-1, with a possible D match to TRBD1 (6 bases). Germline values: CDR1 MNHEY, CDR2 SVGEGT. The CDR3 sequence is 16 residues long. Trimming took off 1 base at V and 8 bases at J, with 18 bases between the two ends. The CDR3 nucleotides read TGTGCCAGCAGTTACTTTCGTGGGGGCCCCAGGGATGAGCAGTTCTTC. Protein sequence: CASSYFRGGPRDEQFF.

The chain is built from TRBV12-3 or TRBV12-4 and TRBJ2-2; D perhaps matches TRBD1 (5 bases). The CDR3 extends over 13 amino acids. V was pared by 6 bases and J by 4 bases, with 9 bases between. CDR3 residues: CASSRQLTGELFF. As DNA, the CDR3 is TGTGCCAGCAGCAGACAGCTCACCGGGGAGCTGTTTTTT.

CDR3 sequence: CASSPGSNEKLFF. The CDR3 DNA reads TGTGCCAGCTCACCGGGCTCTAATGAAAAACTGTTTTTT. The chain combines TRBV18 with TRBJ1-4; D is unresolved. The CDR3 covers 13 residues. V was cut by 3 bases and J by 3 bases, with 5 bases left in between. From germline, CDR1 is KGHSH and CDR2 LQKENI. Filled out from reference TRBV18 and TRBJ1-4, the complete variable domain reads NAGVMQNPRHLVRRRGQEARLRCSPMKGHSHVYWYRQLPEEGLKFMVYLQKENIIDESGMPKERFSAEFPKEGPSILRIQQVVRGDSAAYFCASSPGSNEKLFFGSGTQLSVL.

The V and J genes are TRBV11-2 and TRBJ1-2, with D perhaps matching TRBD1 (6 bases). CDR3 length: 15 residues. The germline V and J ends were trimmed by 6 bases and 4 bases, with 18 bases remaining between them. Germline CDR1 is SGHAT and CDR2 is FQNNGV. The CDR3 sequence: CASSYKGGGAYGYTF. In nucleotides, the CDR3 is TGTGCCAGCAGTTACAAAGGGGGGGGCGCCTATGGCTACACCTTC.